This T cell receptor (beta chain) was recovered during a study of shared clonotypes between healthy human individuals. General study findings and limits: For sorted subsets, rarefaction showed incomplete sequencing despite large depth.

Remarks on this clone: Its specificity is unknown.

The method was immunoSEQ multiplex PCR; TCRdb's version includes in-frame clones alone and lacks a portion of them. The sample carries 2 million to 2.5 million clones, 85% to 95% recorded once. Trimming stripped 7 bases from V and 2 bases from J, with 12 bases between. CDR3 length: 14 residues. The germline gives CDR1 MDHEN, CDR2 SYDVKM. All donors were Caucasian adults living in Nashville, Tennessee. A split of CD4+ cells into CD45RA+ naive and CD45RA-negative memory subsets was performed. Sequencing was carried out using naive CD4+ T cells from PBMCs. As to subset: CD45RA+ positively selected. The chain links TRBV28 to TRBJ2-1; TRBD2 might be the D (6 bases). The source of this sequence is a man between 18 and 29 years old in good health. Some clones in this sample may be carry-over from other donors' samples. CDR3 residues: CASTRGPTYNEQFF. For the CDR3, the DNA is TGTGCCAGCACGCGGGGACCCACCTACAATGAGCAGTTCTTC.